The entry that follows covers one T cell receptor beta chain sequence. CDR1 SGHNT and CDR2 YENEEA come from the germline V gene. CDR3 length equals 16 residues. Unmatched junction bases numbered 3, after V lost 1 base and J lost 4 bases. This record belongs to a study of blood T cell repertoires in COVID-19. Study-wide context: COVID-19 samples collected from the United States, Italy and Spain covered acute and convalescent phases.

Profiled with immunoSEQ multiplex PCR; TCRdb holds only in-frame clones, not every one. Here the sample spans approximately 250,000 clones, approximately 80% being singletons. The rearrangement links TRBV11-3 to TRBJ2-5; 13 bases fit TRBD2. What was sequenced was peripheral blood. The clonotype originates from a woman in her fifties or sixties with acute or convalescent COVID-19. CDR3 sequence reads: CASSLGLAGGPETQYF. CDR3 nucleotide sequence: TGTGCCAGCAGCTTAGGACTAGCGGGAGGCCCAGAGACCCAGTACTTC.